The entry that follows covers one T cell receptor beta chain sequence. Assay used: immunoSEQ multiplex PCR; TCRdb lists only in-frame clones, some missing. The sample lists around 170,000 clones; around nine tenths were seen once. Patients in Seattle were enrolled during active infection, then followed longitudinally. This sample is part of a study of blood T cell repertoires in COVID-19. For the study at large: The study drew acute and convalescent COVID-19 samples from the United States, Italy and Spain. The cDNA or gDNA used as material had been derived from T cells, B-cell-depleted T cells, or PBMCs.

Germline V gene lookup returns CDR1 SGHTA and CDR2 FQGTGA. The CDR3 extends over 16 amino acids. V was pared by 5 bases and J by 6 bases, with 10 bases of the junction left unmatched. Sequenced input: peripheral blood. The chain uses TRBV7-3 and TRBJ1-6; 7 bases are shared with TRBD1. The source of this sequence is a man in his sixties with COVID-19, enrolled during active disease. The CDR3: CASSLNSGTVNSPLHF. DNA for the CDR3: TGTGCCAGCAGCCTAAACTCCGGGACAGTTAATTCACCCCTCCACTTT.